In this sample, the clone carrying this TCR beta chain turned up once. The CDR3 extends over 17 amino acids. The germline V gene has CDR1 SGHTA and CDR2 FQGTGA. J lost 5 bases, V lost 5 bases, and 12 bases had no gene match. These data come from a study of blood T cell repertoires in COVID-19. Across the study: Samples taken during acute and convalescent COVID-19 were collected in the United States, Italy and Spain. T cells, B-cell-depleted T cells, or PBMCs provided the cDNA or gDNA that served as material.

In the study's own analysis: Reference gene primer amplification in the assay estimated nucleated cell counts. TCRdb's table, derived via immunoSEQ multiplex PCR, lists solely in-frame clones and lacks some. That table furnishes V, J and clone size, whereas the DNA furnished D and trimming. The sample shows 380,000 or so clones, more than 80% of them seen only once. The sequencing input was peripheral blood. This receptor was obtained from a man between 40 and 49 years old with acute or convalescent COVID-19. The genes are TRBV7-3 and TRBJ2-5; TRBD2 aligns across 12 bases. DNA of the CDR3: TGTGCCAGCAGCCAAAGGACTAGCGGGGCCTTTTGGGAGACCCAGTACTTC. This encodes CASSQRTSGAFWETQYF.